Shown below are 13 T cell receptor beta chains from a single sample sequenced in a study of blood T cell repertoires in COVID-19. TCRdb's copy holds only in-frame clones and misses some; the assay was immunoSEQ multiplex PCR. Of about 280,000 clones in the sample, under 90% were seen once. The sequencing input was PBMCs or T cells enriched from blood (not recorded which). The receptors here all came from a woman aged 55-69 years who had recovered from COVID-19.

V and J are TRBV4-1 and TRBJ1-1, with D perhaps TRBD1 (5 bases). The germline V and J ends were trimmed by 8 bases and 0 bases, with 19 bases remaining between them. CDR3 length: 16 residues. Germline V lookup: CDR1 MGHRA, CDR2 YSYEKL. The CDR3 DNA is TGCGCCAGCCTAGGAGGGGATACATTCATGAACACTGAAGCTTTCTTT. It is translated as CASLGGDTFMNTEAFF.

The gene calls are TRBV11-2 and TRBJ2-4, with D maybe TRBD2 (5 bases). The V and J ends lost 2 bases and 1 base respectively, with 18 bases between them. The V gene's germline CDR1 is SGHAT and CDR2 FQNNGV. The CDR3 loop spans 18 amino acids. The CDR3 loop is CASSLRPEGKFAKNIQYF. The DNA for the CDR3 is TGTGCCAGCAGCTTAAGGCCTGAGGGCAAGTTCGCCAAAAACATTCAGTACTTC.

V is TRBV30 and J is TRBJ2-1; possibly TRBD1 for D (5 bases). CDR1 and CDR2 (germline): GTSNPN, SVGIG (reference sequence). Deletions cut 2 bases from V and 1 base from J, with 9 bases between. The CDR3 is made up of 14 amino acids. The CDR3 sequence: CAWSRSGSYNEQFF. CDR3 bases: TGTGCCTGGAGTCGCTCAGGGTCCTACAATGAGCAGTTCTTC.

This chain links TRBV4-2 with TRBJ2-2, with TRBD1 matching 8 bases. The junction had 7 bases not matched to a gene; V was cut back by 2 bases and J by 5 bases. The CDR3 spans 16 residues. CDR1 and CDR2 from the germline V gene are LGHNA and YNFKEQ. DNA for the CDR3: TGTGCCAGCAGCCAATTCGACAGGGGAGGTACCGGGGAGCTGTTTTTT. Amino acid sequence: CASSQFDRGGTGELFF.

For the CDR3, the DNA is TGCAGTGCTAGTCTATCGGGACAGAACTATGGCTACACCTTC. This gives the protein CSASLSGQNYGYTF. The rearrangement links TRBV20-1 to TRBJ1-2, with 7 bases identical to TRBD1. CDR3 length equals 14 residues. V shed 3 bases and J 2 bases; nucleotides not matched to a gene: 6. CDR1 and CDR2 from the germline V gene are DFQATT and SNEGSKA (reference sequence).

DNA of the CDR3: TGTGCCAGCTCACCCCGCACCGGGACAGGGGGCGCGAGCACTGAAGCTTTCTTT. This codes for CASSPRTGTGGASTEAFF. This rearrangement joins TRBV18 to TRBJ1-1, with 12 bases fitting TRBD1. In germline, CDR1 is KGHSH, CDR2 LQKENI. The CDR3 has 18 residues. J lost 4 bases, V lost 3 bases, and 12 bases had no gene match.

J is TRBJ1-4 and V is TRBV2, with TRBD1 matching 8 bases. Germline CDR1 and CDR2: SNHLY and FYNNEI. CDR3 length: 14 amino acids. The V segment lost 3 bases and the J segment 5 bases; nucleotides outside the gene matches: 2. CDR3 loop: CASSERTGNEKLFF. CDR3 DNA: TGTGCCAGCAGTGAGCGGACAGGGAATGAAAAACTGTTTTTT.

The CDR3 loop reads CASSVVNISGNTIYF. For the CDR3, the DNA is TGTGCCAGCAGCGTAGTAAACATCTCTGGAAACACCATATATTTT. The chain employs TRBV9 and TRBJ1-3, with unresolved D. Trimming took 0 bases from V and 0 from J, leaving 7 bases between them. Germline values: CDR1 SGDLS, CDR2 YYNGEE. This CDR3 is 15 amino acids long. The full variable domain, in which reference TRBV9 and TRBJ1-3 provide the parts outside the CDR3, is DSGVTQTPKHLITATGQRVTLRCSPRSGDLSVYWYQQSLDQGLQFLIQYYNGEERAKGNILERFSAQQFPDLHSELNLSSLELGDSALYFCASSVVNISGNTIYFGEGSWLTVV.

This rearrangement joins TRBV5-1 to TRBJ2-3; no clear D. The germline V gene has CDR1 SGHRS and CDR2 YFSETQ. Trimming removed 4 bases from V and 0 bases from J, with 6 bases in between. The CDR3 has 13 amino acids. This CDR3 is CASSEASTDTQYF. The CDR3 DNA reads TGCGCCAGCAGCGAAGCTAGCACAGATACGCAGTATTTT. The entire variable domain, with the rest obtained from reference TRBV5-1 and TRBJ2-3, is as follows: KAGVTQTPRYLIKTRGQQVTLSCSPISGHRSVSWYQQTPGQGLQFLFEYFSETQRNKGNFPGRFSGRQFSNSRSEMNVSTLELGDSALYLCASSEASTDTQYFGPGTRLTVL.

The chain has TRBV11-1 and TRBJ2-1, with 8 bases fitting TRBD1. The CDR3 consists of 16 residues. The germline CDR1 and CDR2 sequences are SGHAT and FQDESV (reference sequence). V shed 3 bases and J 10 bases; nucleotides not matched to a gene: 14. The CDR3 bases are TGTGCCAGCAGCTTCAGGACAGGGAATTCCGCGAGGGAGCAGTTCTTC. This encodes CASSFRTGNSAREQFF.

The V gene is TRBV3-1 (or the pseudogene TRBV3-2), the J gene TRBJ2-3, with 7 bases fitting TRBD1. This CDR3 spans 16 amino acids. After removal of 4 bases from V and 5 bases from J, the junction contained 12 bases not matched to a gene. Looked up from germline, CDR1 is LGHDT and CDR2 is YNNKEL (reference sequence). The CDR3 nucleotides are TGTGCCAGCAGCCCCTACGGGACAGAAGTCCTAGATACGCAGTATTTT. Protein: CASSPYGTEVLDTQYF.

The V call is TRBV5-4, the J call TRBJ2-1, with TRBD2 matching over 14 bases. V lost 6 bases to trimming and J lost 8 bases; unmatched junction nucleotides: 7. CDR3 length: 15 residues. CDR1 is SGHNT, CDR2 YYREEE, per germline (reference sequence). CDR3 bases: TGTGCCAGCACCGCCGGGACTAGCGGGGGCCATGAGCAGTTCTTC. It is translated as CASTAGTSGGHEQFF.

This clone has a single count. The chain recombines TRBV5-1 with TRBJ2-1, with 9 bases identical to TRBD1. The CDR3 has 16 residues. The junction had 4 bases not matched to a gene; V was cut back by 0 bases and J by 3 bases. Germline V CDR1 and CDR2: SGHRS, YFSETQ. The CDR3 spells CASSLGRDRDYNEQFF. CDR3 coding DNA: TGCGCCAGCAGCTTGGGTCGGGACAGGGACTACAATGAGCAGTTCTTC.